The rows below give T cell receptor beta chains drawn from one sample of a study of blood T cell repertoires in COVID-19. The method was immunoSEQ multiplex PCR; TCRdb's version includes in-frame clones alone and lacks a portion of them. The sample lists about 42,000 clones, approximately 88% occurring once. The specimen was peripheral blood. These receptors all come from a human donor in a cohort sampled during active COVID-19. Each CDR3 is given with its conserved first and last residue. Fields, in order: D gene, V gene, clone size, CDR3 length, J gene, CDR3 protein, CDR3 DNA. D genes are given only for firm matches. Part of the rows lack a size; the others show once, few, many or a class for expanded clones.

TRBD2,TRBV9,-,16,TRBJ2-2,CASSVSGGLNTGELFF,TGTGCCAGCAGCGTAAGCGGGGGTCTTAACACCGGGGAGCTGTTTTTT
-,TRBV7-9,-,15,TRBJ2-5,CASSLSQGLQETQYF,TGTGCCAGCAGCTTGAGCCAGGGGCTCCAAGAGACCCAGTACTTC
TRBD2,TRBV4-2,-,13,TRBJ2-1,CASSQIAGNEQFF,TGTGCCAGCAGCCAGATAGCGGGCAATGAGCAGTTCTTC
TRBD1,TRBV6-5,-,15,TRBJ2-7,CASSYSGTGYFEQYF,TGTGCCAGCAGTTACTCCGGGACAGGGTATTTCGAGCAGTACTTC
TRBD2,TRBV2,-,13,TRBJ2-7,CASLSGGPYEQYF,TGTGCCAGCCTTAGCGGGGGACCCTACGAGCAGTACTTC
-,TRBV6-5,once,14,TRBJ1-1,CASSSLGGNTEAFF,TGTGCCAGCAGTTCGCTGGGGGGGAACACTGAAGCTTTCTTT
TRBD1,TRBV29-1,-,13,TRBJ1-1,CSVQTGSGTEAFF,TGCAGCGTTCAGACAGGGAGTGGCACTGAAGCTTTCTTT
-,TRBV7-2,-,16,TRBJ2-6,CASSSQQGVGTNVLTF,TGTGCCAGCAGCTCCCAACAGGGCGTGGGGACCAACGTCCTGACTTTC
TRBD1,TRBV28,once,14,TRBJ2-7,CASSFGTARYEQYF,TGTGCCAGCAGTTTTGGGACAGCTAGATACGAGCAGTACTTC
-,TRBV7-9,-,12,TRBJ2-7,CASRFSSYEQYF,TGTGCCAGCAGATTCAGCTCCTACGAGCAGTACTTC
TRBD1,TRBV18,-,17,TRBJ2-3,CASSPRGQGALADTQYF,TGTGCCAGCTCACCACGAGGTCAGGGGGCGCTTGCAGATACGCAGTATTTT
-,TRBV6-5,-,15,TRBJ1-3,CATSPGFSSGNTIYF,TGTGCCACCTCCCCAGGGTTTAGCTCTGGAAACACCATATATTTT
-,TRBV6-1,few,16,TRBJ1-2,CASSERLYAGNYGYTF,TGTGCCAGCAGTGAAAGGTTATATGCAGGGAATTATGGCTACACCTTC
-,TRBV9,-,13,TRBJ2-7,CASSVDQGSEQYF,TGTGCCAGCAGCGTAGATCAGGGCTCCGAGCAGTACTTC
TRBD1,TRBV15,once,14,TRBJ1-5,CATAGTGGIQPQHF,TGTGCCACTGCCGGGACAGGGGGCATTCAGCCCCAGCATTTT
-,TRBV6-1,-,15,TRBJ1-2,CASSEQSNRGSGYTF,TGTGCCAGCAGTGAACAGTCCAACCGGGGGTCTGGCTACACCTTC
-,TRBV29-1,-,13,TRBJ1-3,CSVEGGLGNTIYF,TGCAGCGTTGAGGGGGGGCTGGGAAACACCATATATTTT
-,TRBV6-2/TRBV6-3,-,15,TRBJ1-1,CASSYEGRGKTEAFF,TGTGCCAGCAGTTATGAGGGCAGGGGAAAAACTGAAGCTTTCTTT
-,TRBV7-2,-,16,TRBJ2-1,CASSLNHPARYNEQFF,TGTGCCAGCAGCTTAAATCATCCGGCTAGATACAATGAGCAGTTCTTC
-,TRBV13,-,14,TRBJ1-3,CASSSSAVGNTIYF,TGTGCCAGCAGCTCCTCCGCGGTTGGAAACACCATATATTTT
-,TRBV30,few,13,TRBJ1-2,CAWRFGTGLGYTF,TGTGCCTGGAGGTTCGGAACAGGGTTAGGCTACACCTTC
-,TRBV5-5,-,15,TRBJ2-1,CASSWGTTTYNEQFF,TGTGCCAGCAGCTGGGGCACAACGACCTACAATGAGCAGTTCTTC
TRBD1,TRBV10-3,-,13,TRBJ2-1,CAISNRGNNEQFF,TGTGCCATCAGTAACAGGGGGAACAATGAGCAGTTCTTC
-,TRBV4-2,-,16,TRBJ1-1,CASSQPLTDVPTEAFF,TGTGCCAGCAGCCAACCATTGACAGACGTGCCAACTGAAGCTTTCTTT
TRBD2,TRBV29-1,-,14,TRBJ2-1,CSVASGGAVNEQFF,TGCAGCGTTGCTAGCGGGGGGGCGGTAAATGAGCAGTTCTTC
-,TRBV19,-,15,TRBJ2-2,CASSRGTLRTGELFF,TGTGCCAGTAGCCGGGGGACGTTGAGGACCGGGGAGCTGTTTTTT
-,TRBV6-6,-,15,TRBJ1-5,CASSYSEFYGQPQHF,TGTGCCAGCAGTTACTCGGAGTTCTATGGGCAGCCCCAGCATTTT
TRBD1,TRBV18,-,17,TRBJ1-1,CASSPLPGQGSGTEAFF,TGTGCCAGCTCACCACTCCCGGGACAGGGTTCGGGCACTGAAGCTTTCTTT
TRBD2,TRBV6-2/TRBV6-3,-,17,TRBJ2-5,CASSYAGLAGTRETQYF,TGTGCCAGCAGTTATGCTGGACTAGCGGGGACACGGGAGACCCAGTACTTC
-,TRBV18,-,18,TRBJ2-1,CASSPLSQDRPLIYEQFF,TGTGCCAGCTCACCGTTGAGCCAGGACAGACCCCTCATTTATGAGCAGTTCTTC
-,TRBV7-9,-,15,TRBJ2-1,CASSSRVSSYNEQFF,TGTGCCAGCAGCTCCCGGGTTAGCTCCTACAATGAGCAGTTCTTC
TRBD1,TRBV29-1,once,16,TRBJ2-7,CSVEDLGQGGSYEQYF,TGCAGCGTTGAAGATCTAGGACAGGGGGGGTCCTACGAGCAGTACTTC
TRBD1,TRBV24-1,few,12,TRBJ1-1,CATSEGDRGAFF,TGTGCCACCAGTGAAGGGGACAGGGGAGCTTTCTTT
-,TRBV28,-,14,TRBJ2-7,CASSWETTRYEQYF,TGTGCCAGCAGTTGGGAGACTACTCGCTACGAGCAGTACTTC
TRBD1,TRBV6-5,-,12,TRBJ1-1,CASTPPGGKAFF,TGTGCCAGCACGCCACCAGGGGGGAAAGCTTTCTTT
TRBD2,TRBV19,once,14,TRBJ2-1,CASTDGTRVNEQFF,TGTGCCAGTACCGACGGGACTAGGGTCAATGAGCAGTTCTTC
TRBD1,TRBV6-5,-,14,TRBJ1-4,CASSRGQGSEKLFF,TGTGCCAGCAGTCGAGGACAGGGAAGTGAAAAACTGTTTTTT
-,TRBV9,-,17,TRBJ2-2,CASSVAPLGSQGGELFF,TGTGCCAGCAGCGTAGCTCCCCTGGGCAGCCAAGGCGGGGAGCTGTTTTTT
TRBD1,TRBV18,once,17,TRBJ2-6,CASSLTGGRPGANVLTF,TGTGCCAGCTCACTGACAGGGGGTCGCCCCGGGGCCAACGTCCTGACTTTC
-,TRBV10-1,-,13,TRBJ1-1,CASSDNGLEGAFF,TGCGCCAGCAGTGATAATGGATTGGAGGGAGCTTTCTTT
TRBD2,TRBV6-4,-,16,TRBJ2-3,CASSDVAGGPTDTQYF,TGTGCCAGCAGTGACGTAGCGGGAGGGCCTACAGATACGCAGTATTTT
TRBD1,TRBV7-2,-,14,TRBJ1-2,CASSLEGQAKGYTF,TGTGCCAGCAGCTTGGAGGGACAGGCAAAGGGCTACACCTTC
TRBD1,TRBV10-3,-,17,TRBJ1-3,CAISELGQGVSGNTIYF,TGTGCCATCAGTGAGCTGGGACAGGGGGTTTCTGGAAACACCATATATTTT
-,TRBV7-2,-,16,TRBJ2-1,CASSQIWSGSYNEQFF,TGTGCCAGCAGCCAAATTTGGTCGGGGTCCTACAATGAGCAGTTCTTC
-,TRBV12-3/TRBV12-4,-,13,TRBJ2-1,CASGSSSYNEQFF,TGTGCCAGCGGGAGCAGCTCCTACAATGAGCAGTTCTTC
TRBD2,TRBV5-4,-,19,TRBJ2-3,CASSLAAWQGLAGPDTQYF,TGTGCCAGCAGCTTGGCCGCGTGGCAGGGACTAGCGGGGCCAGATACGCAGTATTTT
-,TRBV11-2,-,14,TRBJ2-1,CASSLASAYNEQFF,TGTGCCAGCAGCTTAGCCAGCGCATACAATGAGCAGTTCTTC
-,TRBV20-1,once,14,TRBJ2-3,CSASSAGTTDTQYF,TGCAGTGCTAGTTCCGCGGGGACCACAGATACGCAGTATTTT
TRBD1,TRBV2,-,15,TRBJ1-2,CASSVDTGGRYGYTF,TGTGCCAGCAGTGTCGACACAGGGGGCCGCTATGGCTACACCTTC
-,TRBV30,-,14,TRBJ2-7,CAWTGGTSGYEQYF,TGTGCCTGGACGGGGGGCACGAGCGGCTACGAGCAGTACTTC
TRBD1,TRBV19,-,13,TRBJ1-2,CATRDSQTYGYTF,TGTGCCACGAGGGACAGCCAGACCTATGGCTACACCTTC
TRBD1,TRBV27,once,13,TRBJ1-2,CASGDRAYNGYTF,TGTGCCAGTGGGGACAGGGCCTATAATGGCTACACCTTC
-,TRBV15,-,22,TRBJ2-4,CATSRGLSVSAVTPLAKNIQYF,TGTGCCACCAGCAGAGGTCTTTCGGTATCTGCGGTAACTCCCCTAGCCAAAAACATTCAGTACTTC
TRBD2,TRBV19,-,17,TRBJ2-2,CASSIGSGRLDGGELFF,TGTGCCAGTAGTATAGGTAGCGGGAGGCTCGACGGCGGGGAGCTGTTTTTT
-,TRBV5-6,once,13,TRBJ1-1,CASSYYLNTEAFF,TGTGCCAGCAGCTATTATCTGAACACTGAAGCTTTCTTT
TRBD1,TRBV11-1,few,14,TRBJ1-4,CASSRTGEDEKLFF,TGTGCCAGCAGCCGGACAGGGGAGGATGAAAAACTGTTTTTT
TRBD2,TRBV6-6,once,15,TRBJ2-1,CASSRLAGGANEQFF,TGTGCCAGCAGCAGACTAGCGGGAGGAGCCAATGAGCAGTTCTTC
-,TRBV30,-,15,TRBJ2-5,CAWGDGTSYEETQYF,TGTGCCTGGGGGGACGGTACTAGCTACGAAGAGACCCAGTACTTC
-,TRBV7-9,-,15,TRBJ2-1,CASRHGKTTYNEQFF,TGTGCCAGCAGACACGGGAAAACGACCTACAATGAGCAGTTCTTC
-,TRBV5-1,-,13,TRBJ1-1,CASSLDTQSEAFF,TGCGCCAGCAGCTTGGACACGCAGTCTGAAGCTTTCTTT